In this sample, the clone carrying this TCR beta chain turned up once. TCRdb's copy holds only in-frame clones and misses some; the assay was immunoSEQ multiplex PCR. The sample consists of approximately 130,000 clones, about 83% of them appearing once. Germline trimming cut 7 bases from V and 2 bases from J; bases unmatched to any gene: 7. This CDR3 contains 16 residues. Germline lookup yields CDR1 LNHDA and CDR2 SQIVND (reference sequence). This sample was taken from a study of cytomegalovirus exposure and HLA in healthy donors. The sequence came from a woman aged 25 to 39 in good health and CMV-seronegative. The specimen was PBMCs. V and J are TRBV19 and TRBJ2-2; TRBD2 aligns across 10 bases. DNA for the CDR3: TGTGCCAGTAACCTCCTAGCGGGGGCTAACACCGGGGAGCTGTTTTTT. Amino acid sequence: CASNLLAGANTGELFF. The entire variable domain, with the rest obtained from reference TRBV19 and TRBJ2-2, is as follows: DGGITQSPKYLFRKEGQNVTLSCEQNLNHDAMYWYRQDPGQGLRLIYYSQIVNDFQKGDIAEGYSVSREKKESFPLTVTSAQKNPTAFYLCASNLLAGANTGELFFGEGSRLTVL.